These 20 T cell receptor beta chains were sequenced from one sample in a study of CXCR3-negative and CXCR3-positive naive CD8 T cells. Findings and limits, study-wide: A higher hydrophobicity marked the TRB CDR3s of CXCR3-positive naive cells versus CXCR3-negative naive cells.

UMI labels and 5' RACE were used to prepare the TRB cDNA libraries. Each CDR3 protein gets one entry in TCRdb, which reprocessed the 5' RACE reads and gives no DNA. This listing includes more than 70,000 distinct CDR3 sequences. The antigens these receptors bind are not known. Sequences were obtained from naive CXCR3+ CD8+ T cells from blood. Subset specified: CD45RO-CCR7+CD27+CD95- naive CD8+ T cells expressing CXCR3 (TNR3+). Source of these receptors: a human donor in good health. Some clones in this sample may be carry-over from other donors' samples.

The chain carries TRBV28 and TRBJ2-5; checking the TCRdb D call of TRBD1 is not possible without DNA. This CDR3 is built from 14 residues. Germline assignment: CDR1 MDHEN and CDR2 SYDVKM. CDR3 sequence reads: CASTLTGTMETQYF.

The chain is built from TRBV7-6 and TRBJ1-2; TCRdb's assignment of TRBD1 cannot be checked, as there is no DNA. Per the germline V gene, CDR1 is SGHVS and CDR2 is FNYEAQ. CDR3 length: 14 residues. CDR3 protein: CASSPQGTGYGYTF. The full variable domain, with the rest looked up from reference TRBV7-6 and TRBJ1-2, is GAGVSQSPRYKVTKRGQDVALRCDPISGHVSLYWYRQALGQGPEFLTYFNYEAQQDKSGLPNDRFSAERPEGSISTLTIQRTEQRDSAMYRCASSPQGTGYGYTFGSGTRLTVV.

The J gene is TRBJ2-2, the V gene TRBV29-1; TCRdb outputs TRBD2, but without DNA this stays unchecked. Germline CDR1 is SQVTM and CDR2 is ANQGSEA. This CDR3 contains 15 residues. CDR3 in amino acids: CSALTSGSEAGELFF.

The chain is built from TRBV7-6 and TRBJ1-1. This CDR3 has 11 amino acids. CDR1 SGHVS and CDR2 FNYEAQ come from the germline V gene. CDR3 region: CASSLGGKAFF.

This chain links TRBV6-5 with TRBJ2-1; the TCRdb D gene call, TRBD1, has no DNA to confirm it. Germline assignment: CDR1 MNHEY and CDR2 SVGAGI. CDR3 size: 15 residues. CDR3 loop: CASSQGTGWSNEQFF.

The V and J genes are TRBV4-1 and TRBJ2-3; the TRBD2 assignment by TCRdb is unverifiable without DNA. The germline V gene encodes CDR1 MGHRA and CDR2 YSYEKL. The CDR3 contains 17 residues. The CDR3 here is CASRGLAGGLATDTQYF.

V usage is TRBV28 and J usage is TRBJ2-7; without DNA, the TCRdb call of TRBD1 cannot be checked. This CDR3 region has 13 residues. The germline V gene has CDR1 MDHEN and CDR2 SYDVKM. CDR3 loop: CASSLPGFDEQYF.

The chain is built from TRBV21-1 and TRBJ1-1; there is no DNA to check the TCRdb D call of TRBD1. TRBV21-1 is a listed pseudogene. The length of the CDR3 is 13 residues. This CDR3 is CARPTGEENEAFF.

The V call is TRBV4-3, the J call TRBJ1-6. The CDR3 totals 14 residues. In germline, CDR1 is LGHNA, CDR2 YSLEER. The CDR3 region is CASSYAENNSPLHF.

The rearrangement joins TRBV21-1 to TRBJ2-3; TCRdb's D call of TRBD1 is untestable without DNA. TRBV21-1 is a documented pseudogene. The CDR3 runs 14 residues. Here the CDR3 reads CASSLPLLTDTQYF.

V gene TRBV28 combines with J gene TRBJ2-7; the D gene TCRdb calls, TRBD1, cannot be checked with no DNA. CDR1 and CDR2 from the germline V gene are MDHEN and SYDVKM. The CDR3 contains 14 residues. CDR3 residues: CPSSSPGRPYEQYF.

The V gene is TRBV13, the J gene TRBJ2-4; checking the TCRdb D call of TRBD1 is not possible without DNA. This CDR3 contains 11 residues. Looked up from germline, CDR1 is PRHDT and CDR2 is FYEKMQ (reference sequence). The CDR3 protein is CASRGTGNQYF.

The rearrangement uses TRBV7-8 and TRBJ2-5. Germline V CDR1 and CDR2: SGHVS, FQNEAQ. The CDR3 contains 14 residues. CDR3 sequence: CASSLERGYETQYF. Full variable domain (remainder filled in from reference TRBV7-8 and TRBJ2-5): GAGVSQSPRYKVAKRGQDVALRCDPISGHVSLFWYQQALGQGPEFLTYFQNEAQLDKSGLPSDRFFAERPEGSVSTLKIQRTQQEDSAVYLCASSLERGYETQYFGPGTRLLVL.

This rearrangement joins TRBV29-1 to TRBJ2-2; TCRdb returns TRBD2, unconfirmable since there is no DNA. Germline lookup yields CDR1 SQVTM and CDR2 ANQGSEA. This CDR3 contains 19 residues. The CDR3 sequence is CSASGLAGASDINTGELFF.

The J gene is TRBJ1-5, the V gene TRBV20-1; TCRdb proposes TRBD1, but this gene call is untestable without DNA. Germline V CDR1 and CDR2: DFQATT, SNEGSKA (reference sequence). The CDR3 runs to 14 residues. The CDR3 reads CSAPTGGSNQPQHF.

V gene TRBV11-2 combines with J gene TRBJ2-7; TCRdb outputs TRBD1, but without DNA this stays unchecked. The CDR3 has 14 amino acids. The germline CDR1 and CDR2 sequences are SGHAT and FQNNGV. The CDR3 loop is CASSFSGTVPEQYF.

The chain combines TRBV20-1 with TRBJ2-7; TCRdb's assignment of TRBD2 cannot be checked, as there is no DNA. The CDR3 sequence is 14 residues long. Germline V gene lookup returns CDR1 DFQATT and CDR2 SNEGSKA (reference sequence). CDR3 loop: CSARGTTDRYEQYF.

The chain is built from TRBV5-1 and TRBJ1-4; the TCRdb D gene call, TRBD1, has no DNA to confirm it. This CDR3 spans 17 amino acids. Per the germline V gene, CDR1 is SGHRS and CDR2 is YFSETQ. The CDR3 loop reads CASSLDEQGLENEKLFF.

The chain uses TRBV28 and TRBJ2-1; TCRdb designates TRBD1, a call that cannot be tested without DNA. In germline, CDR1 is MDHEN, CDR2 SYDVKM. This CDR3 contains 15 residues. This CDR3 reads CASSLGLAPYNEQFF. Full variable domain (outside the CDR3, taken from reference TRBV28 and TRBJ2-1): DVKVTQSSRYLVKRTGEKVFLECVQDMDHENMFWYRQDPGLGLRLIYFSYDVKMKEKGDIPEGYSVSREKKERFSLILESASTNQTSMYLCASSLGLAPYNEQFFGPGTRLTVL.

The V and J genes are TRBV7-8 and TRBJ1-2; TCRdb designates TRBD1, a call that cannot be tested without DNA. CDR3 length: 14 residues. The germline V gene encodes CDR1 SGHVS and CDR2 FQNEAQ. Here the CDR3 reads CASSSGQGGYGYTF.